This T cell receptor beta chain was identified in a study of control samples from healthy donors and cancer patients (TCRdb year 2020). The library was made by the immunoSEQ multiplex PCR assay. TCRdb took this table from immuneACCESS and kept in-frame rearrangements with V and J called. Such tables lack part of the clones; where checked against another copy, unresolved V genes explain under half of the gap, and the rest is unexplained. The sample includes roughly 130,000 clones, with approximately 89% observed a single time. The ten largest account for approximately 8.6% of the sample. V sheds 3 bases and J sheds 2 bases, leaving 8 bases between their ends. Inclusive of the bounding cysteine and phenylalanine, the CDR3 is 13 residues long. Just the 39-base CDR3 DNA is kept, in frame starting at base 1. The germline V gene yields SGHTA for CDR1 and FQGTGA for CDR2. On this clone itself: This receptor's antigen is unknown. No much larger clonotype is one base removed from it; base qualities were not supplied. Other DNA sequences of this sample code for an identical CDR3.

This TCR derives from a man between 18 and 35 years old in good health. Sequencing was carried out using blood. Recombination linked TRBV7-3 to TRBJ2-7; the D gene remains uncertain. The CDR3 region reads CASSFGHTYEQYF. The DNA is TGTGCCAGCAGCTTCGGGCATACCTACGAGCAGTACTTC.